Below, one TCR beta chain is given with its context. Its antigen is unknown. This entry is derived from a study of blood T cells in healthy people across ages. Alongside a J-beta primer mix, a sample-barcoded 5' primer served in a second PCR lasting about 7 to 12 cycles. Via MiXCR, TCRdb re-called the 5' RACE reads, giving one row per CDR3 protein. Of 850,000 to 1,300,000 distinct CDR3 sequences in the sample, 40% to 45% were seen once. This CDR3 has 13 residues. The V and J ends lost 3 bases and 6 bases respectively, with 12 bases between them. CDR1 is GTSNPN and CDR2 is SVGIG in the germline V gene (reference sequence). A minimum of 7 million PBMCs was isolated per sample. Findings of the study overall: As age increased, TCR beta diversity per million T cells fell in a roughly linear fashion.

This TCR was sampled from a woman aged 60-70 years in good health. Specimen: blood. The genes are TRBV30 and TRBJ1-5; D uncertain. The CDR3 bases are TGTGCCTGGAGCGAGGGTCACGGTCAGCCCCAGCATTTT. Translation gives CAWSEGHGQPQHF. The full variable domain, rest sourced from reference TRBV30 and TRBJ1-5, is SQTIHQWPATLVQPVGSPLSLECTVEGTSNPNLYWYRQAAGRGLQLLFYSVGIGQISSEVPQNLSASRPQDRQFILSSKKLLLSDSGFYLCAWSEGHGQPQHFGDGTRLSIL.